The 26 T cell receptor beta chains below were found in one sample sequenced in a study of memory CD4+ T cells and cytomegalovirus serostatus. The sort gate was single viable CD3+CD4+CD8-CD45RO+ cells for memory CD4+ T cells. Clones were sequenced by immunoSEQ multiplex PCR, and TCRdb holds only the in-frame ones, with some missing. The sample has about 27,000 clones, 60% to 85% seen once; the top ten hold about 1%. The source material was memory CD4+ T cells from blood. These receptor sequences come from an adult in good health and CMV-seronegative.

The chain joins TRBV19 to TRBJ1-2; no firm D call. Germline V gene data show CDR1 as LNHDA and CDR2 as SQIVND (reference sequence). The CDR3 length is 14 residues. V was cut by 3 bases and J by 3 bases, with 11 bases left in between. CDR3 bases: TGTGCCAGTAGTATCCGTATTTTGGACTATGGCTACACCTTC. Protein sequence: CASSIRILDYGYTF.

The table lists this clone with a few counts. The chain is built from TRBV7-9 and TRBJ1-1; TRBD1 agrees at 7 bases. V dropped 5 bases and J dropped 0; count of bases not matched to a gene: 9. This CDR3 has 16 residues. Germline CDR1 SEHNR, CDR2 FQNEAQ (reference sequence). The CDR3 here is CASSPPGQAMNTEAFF. CDR3 sequence (DNA): TGTGCCAGCAGCCCTCCCGGACAGGCGATGAACACTGAAGCTTTCTTT.

The CDR3 spells CASSVGNSGANVLTF. The DNA of the CDR3 is TGTGCCAGCAGCGTCGGCAACTCTGGGGCCAACGTCCTGACTTTC. The rearrangement joins TRBV7-6 to TRBJ2-6; no reliable D call. CDR3 length: 15 residues. From germline, CDR1 is SGHVS and CDR2 FNYEAQ. V was cut by 5 bases and J by 0 bases, with 8 bases left in between.

The chain combines TRBV7-2 with TRBJ2-2; no clear D. V lost 9 bases to trimming and J lost 5 bases, with 13 bases between them. The germline V gene encodes CDR1 SGHTA and CDR2 FQGNSA. The CDR3 has 13 residues. The CDR3 nucleotides are TGTGCCAGAGAAAACCCGATTACCGGGGAGCTGTTTTTT. This gives the protein CARENPITGELFF.

The rearrangement joins TRBV11-2 to TRBJ2-3; 9 bases fit TRBD1. Looked up from germline, CDR1 is SGHAT and CDR2 is FQNNGV. CDR3 length: 16 residues. V shed 5 bases and J 4 bases; nucleotides not matched to a gene: 10. The CDR3 nucleotides read TGTGCCAGCAGCATTTTGGGACAGGGATTAGCAGATACGCAGTATTTT. Translated: CASSILGQGLADTQYF.

This clone was counted a few times. This chain connects TRBV7-9 to TRBJ1-4; no clear D. This CDR3 contains 12 residues. Germline V CDR1 and CDR2: SEHNR, FQNEAQ (reference sequence). Trimming shortened V by 5 bases and J by 11 bases, and 12 bases separated the two germline ends. The CDR3 region is CASSLEARKLFF. The CDR3 DNA is TGTGCCAGCAGCCTAGAGGCGAGGAAACTGTTTTTT. The entire variable domain, with the rest obtained from reference TRBV7-9 and TRBJ1-4, is as follows: DTGVSQNPRHKITKRGQNVTFRCDPISEHNRLYWYRQTLGQGPEFLTYFQNEAQLEKSRLLSDRFSAERPKGSFSTLEIQRTEQGDSAMYLCASSLEARKLFFGSGTQLSVL.

The rearrangement joins TRBV9 to TRBJ1-2; D gene uncertain. Germline assignment: CDR1 SGDLS and CDR2 YYNGEE. The CDR3 extends over 14 amino acids. The V and J ends lost 5 bases and 4 bases respectively, with 15 bases between them. CDR3 bases: TGTGCCAGCAGTGCGGACGGGTTTATCTATGGCTACACCTTC. Protein: CASSADGFIYGYTF.

This rearrangement joins TRBV28 to TRBJ1-5, with 8 bases fitting TRBD1. The junction had 6 bases not matched to a gene; V was cut back by 3 bases and J by 5 bases. Germline V CDR1 and CDR2: MDHEN, SYDVKM. CDR3 length: 15 residues. As DNA, the CDR3 is TGTGCCAGCAGTTTCGGCAGGGGGCTCGATCAGCCCCAGCATTTT. Protein product: CASSFGRGLDQPQHF.

V is TRBV19 and J is TRBJ1-1, with D possibly being TRBD1 (5 bases). The germline V and J ends were trimmed by 3 bases and 5 bases, with 16 bases remaining between them. The germline V gene encodes CDR1 LNHDA and CDR2 SQIVND (reference sequence). CDR3 length: 15 amino acids. CDR3 DNA sequence: TGTGCCAGTAGTATGTCGACAGTCTTAACTACTGAAGCTTTCTTT. As protein: CASSMSTVLTTEAFF.

The V gene is TRBV7-2, the J gene TRBJ1-6; the match to TRBD1 covers 7 bases. The CDR3 spans 13 residues. Losses at the gene ends were 1 base for V and 11 bases for J; bases not matched to a gene: 2. Germline assignment: CDR1 SGHTA and CDR2 FQGNSA. CDR3 loop: CASSLGTGTPLHF. In DNA form, the CDR3 reads TGTGCCAGCAGCTTAGGGACAGGAACACCCCTCCACTTT.

This chain connects TRBV6-6 to TRBJ1-5, with 7 bases identical to TRBD1. The trim removed 6 bases at V and 5 bases at J, leaving 10 bases unmatched. CDR1 MNHNY and CDR2 SVGAGI come from the germline V gene (reference sequence). CDR3 length equals 15 residues. Here the CDR3 DNA reads TGTGCCAGCAGGATGACAGGGTCCACCGATCAGCCCCAGCATTTT. This gives the protein CASRMTGSTDQPQHF.

J is TRBJ2-5 and V is TRBV29-1; TRBD2 aligns across 10 bases. The V gene's germline CDR1 is SQVTM and CDR2 ANQGSEA. The CDR3 contains 15 residues. Trimming took 2 bases from V and 5 from J; bases not matched to a gene: 8. CDR3 coding DNA: TGCAGCGTTGAAAAGCTAGCGGGAGCGAAGGAGACCCAGTACTTC. This translates into CSVEKLAGAKETQYF.

This clone was found once. CDR3 loop: CASSFSSLNTGELFF. The DNA of the CDR3 is TGTGCCAGCAGCTTCTCTAGCCTGAACACCGGGGAGCTGTTTTTT. The chain joins TRBV7-2 to TRBJ2-2; D is perhaps TRBD2 (5 bases). There are 15 residues in the CDR3. V shed 3 bases and J shed 1 base, with 9 bases lying between them. Germline values: CDR1 SGHTA, CDR2 FQGNSA. Using reference TRBV7-2 and TRBJ2-2 for the parts outside the CDR3, the full variable domain is GAGVSQSPSNKVTEKGKDVELRCDPISGHTALYWYRQSLGQGLEFLIYFQGNSAPDKSGLPSDRFSAERTGGSVSTLTIQRTQQEDSAVYLCASSFSSLNTGELFFGEGSRLTVL.

This clone was seen just once. The rearrangement joins TRBV7-8 to TRBJ2-3; D is unresolved. Deletions cut 4 bases from V and 6 bases from J, with 17 bases between. Germline values: CDR1 SGHVS, CDR2 FQNEAQ. This CDR3 region has 15 residues. The CDR3 DNA is TGTGCCAGCAGCTCCGGGCCCCTAGATTTCGATACGCAGTATTTT. Amino acid sequence: CASSSGPLDFDTQYF.

This clone was seen more than once but under ten times. CDR3 nucleotides: TGTGCCAGCAGTGACCGGGGGAGATCTGAAGCTTTCTTT. Amino acids: CASSDRGRSEAFF. The chain employs TRBV6-1 and TRBJ1-1, with a weak D call TRBD1 (5 bases). CDR1 is MNHNS and CDR2 is SASEGT in the germline V gene. Trimming took off 3 bases at V and 6 bases at J, with 11 bases between the two ends. The CDR3 length is 13 residues.

The sample holds one count of this clone. The gene calls are TRBV6-5 and TRBJ2-2; 7 bases agree with TRBD1. CDR1 is MNHEY and CDR2 is SVGAGI in the germline V gene. The CDR3 is made up of 15 amino acids. V was clipped by 4 bases and J by 10 bases; unmatched bases: 12. DNA for the CDR3: TGTGCCAGCAGTTGGTACAGGGGCATGACAGAGGAGCTGTTTTTT. Translated: CASSWYRGMTEELFF.

The rearrangement uses TRBV5-5 and TRBJ1-4; 8 positions agree with TRBD1. The CDR3 has 15 amino acids. Germline CDR1 SGHKS, CDR2 YYEKEE (reference sequence). Trimming at V came to 0 bases and at J to 13 bases, leaving 11 bases not matched to a gene. The CDR3 nucleotides read TGTGCCAGCAGCTTGGAGGGACAGGTTGTTGATTTACTGTTTTTT. As protein: CASSLEGQVVDLLFF.

This rearrangement joins TRBV30 to TRBJ2-6; 8 bases align to TRBD1. After removal of 3 bases from V and 0 bases from J, the junction contained 7 bases not matched to a gene. The CDR3 has 17 residues. CDR1 and CDR2 (germline): GTSNPN, SVGIG (reference sequence). CDR3 protein: CAWRIRTGLSGANVLTF. CDR3 nucleotide sequence: TGTGCCTGGAGAATCCGGACAGGGCTCTCTGGGGCCAACGTCCTGACTTTC.

The chain links TRBV5-4 to TRBJ2-4, with D unclear. This CDR3 region has 17 residues. V was pared by 0 bases and J by 0 bases, with 13 bases between. Germline V gene sequence: CDR1 SGHNT, CDR2 YYREEE (reference sequence). CDR3 nucleotides: TGTGCCAGCAGCTTGGCAACTAACCCGGTAGCCAAAAACATTCAGTACTTC. This translates into CASSLATNPVAKNIQYF.

The chain combines TRBV13 with TRBJ1-3, with a possible D match to TRBD1 (6 bases). CDR3 length: 14 amino acids. Germline CDR1 and CDR2: PRHDT and FYEKMQ (reference sequence). Trimming left V 4 bases short and J 2 bases short, with 9 bases between. In DNA form, the CDR3 reads TGTGCCAGCAGCTCCCGGACAGCTGGAAACACCATATATTTT. Amino acids: CASSSRTAGNTIYF.

The sample holds one count of this clone. The rearrangement links TRBV11-2 to TRBJ1-1; no definite D call. The CDR3 is 14 amino acids. Germline V gene sequence: CDR1 SGHAT, CDR2 FQNNGV. V was shortened by 3 bases and J by 0 bases, with 8 bases between the two germline ends. In DNA, the CDR3 is TGTGCCAGCAGCTTGAATGGGGTGAACACTGAAGCTTTCTTT. Translation: CASSLNGVNTEAFF.

The V and J genes are TRBV15 and TRBJ1-6, with a tentative D call TRBD1 (5 bases). Germline assignment: CDR1 LNHNV and CDR2 YYDKDF (reference sequence). Between the trimmed V and J ends, which lost 0 bases and 6 bases, there was a span of 12 bases. The CDR3 totals 16 residues. CDR3 sequence (DNA): TGTGCCACCAGCAGAGATGGGGGGAGTCCTAATTCACCCCTCCACTTT. Protein: CATSRDGGSPNSPLHF.

The chain employs TRBV5-8 and TRBJ2-7; 9 bases fit TRBD1. CDR3 length: 15 amino acids. The trim removed 3 bases at V and 6 bases at J, leaving 10 bases unmatched. In germline, CDR1 is SGHTS, CDR2 YDEGEE. The CDR3, as DNA: TGTGCCAGCAGCTCTACCGGGACAGGGTTCGGCGAGCAGTACTTC. Translation: CASSSTGTGFGEQYF.

This chain uses TRBV4-3 with TRBJ1-1; TRBD1 matches 7 bases. Germline-derived CDR1 and CDR2 are LGHNA and YSLEER. The CDR3 extends over 16 amino acids. Trimming removed 0 bases from V and 4 bases from J; junction bases left unmatched: 8. The CDR3 nucleotides are TGCGCCAGCAGCCAAGATTCAGGAGGGGGCCGCACTGAAGCTTTCTTT. Translated, it gives CASSQDSGGGRTEAFF.

The CDR3 region has the DNA TGTGCCAGCAGGGCAATTCGAGGGGGAAACACCATATATTTT. Its translation is CASRAIRGGNTIYF. The gene calls are TRBV27 and TRBJ1-3, with D unresolved. Trimming left V 6 bases short and J 4 bases short, with 13 bases between. CDR3 length: 14 residues. The germline V gene has CDR1 MNHEY and CDR2 SMNVEV (reference sequence).

This clone came up once. The rearrangement uses TRBV12-5 and TRBJ2-3, with TRBD2 matching over 7 bases. The V segment lost 6 bases and the J segment 4 bases; nucleotides outside the gene matches: 10. The CDR3 has 15 residues. Germline CDR1 and CDR2: LGHNT and FRNRAP. CDR3 residues: CASGPGGFEADTQYF. The CDR3 DNA reads as TGTGCTAGTGGGCCGGGGGGATTTGAAGCAGATACGCAGTATTTT.